What follows is one T cell receptor (beta chain) and its context. The data belong to a study of OX40 agonist ivuxolimab in advanced cancers. The wider study: Ivuxolimab was delivered to patients intravenously every 2 weeks at doses spanning 0.01 to 10 mg/kg.

TCRdb's table, derived via immunoSEQ multiplex PCR, lists solely in-frame clones and lacks some. The profile shows roughly 60,000 clones, 84% of them singletons. Trimming shortened V by 0 bases and J by 1 base, and 9 bases separated the two germline ends. This CDR3 region has 15 residues. CDR1 SEHNR and CDR2 FQNEAQ come from the germline V gene (reference sequence). The material sequenced was CD4+ or CD8+ T cells sorted from blood, taken in a trial of the OX40 agonist ivuxolimab. The chain employs TRBV7-9 and TRBJ2-5; D unclear. This receptor was obtained from an adult with an advanced solid tumor such as melanoma, head and neck, liver or kidney cancer. This CDR3 reads CASSLALGLQETQYF. The CDR3 nucleotides read TGTGCCAGCAGCTTAGCTTTAGGGCTCCAAGAGACCCAGTACTTC.